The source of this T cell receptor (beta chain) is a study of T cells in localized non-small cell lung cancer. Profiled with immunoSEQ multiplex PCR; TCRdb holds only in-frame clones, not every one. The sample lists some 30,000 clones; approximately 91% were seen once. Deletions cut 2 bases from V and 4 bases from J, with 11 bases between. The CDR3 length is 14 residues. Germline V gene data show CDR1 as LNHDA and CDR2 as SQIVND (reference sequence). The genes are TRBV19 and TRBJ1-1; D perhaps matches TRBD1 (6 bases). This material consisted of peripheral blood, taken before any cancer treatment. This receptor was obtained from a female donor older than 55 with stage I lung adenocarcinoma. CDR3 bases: TGTGCCAGTAGTATATGGGGCAGGGGCACTGAAGCTTTCTTT. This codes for CASSIWGRGTEAFF.